The 27 T cell receptor beta chains in this list originate from one sample, sequenced in a study of blood T cell repertoires in COVID-19. Generated by immunoSEQ multiplex PCR, the TCRdb table keeps only in-frame clones and is missing some. The sample yields around 700,000 clones, around 90% seen once. Sequenced input: peripheral blood. The receptors come from a woman between 18 and 30 years old with acute or convalescent COVID-19.

Comments on this clone: Other DNA sequences in the sample encode the same CDR3. The genes are TRBV4-1 and TRBJ2-7; D is perhaps TRBD1 (5 bases). The germline CDR1 and CDR2 sequences are MGHRA and YSYEKL. The CDR3 length is 13 residues. Trimming shortened V by 4 bases and J by 1 base, and 8 bases separated the two germline ends. The CDR3 region has the DNA TGCGCCAGCAGCCCAAGGGGTTCCTACGAGCAGTACTTC. Protein sequence: CASSPRGSYEQYF.

This chain connects TRBV20-1 to TRBJ1-2; D is possibly TRBD1 (6 bases). V was shortened by 3 bases and J by 8 bases, with 16 bases between the two germline ends. The length of the CDR3 is 13 residues. Germline V lookup: CDR1 DFQATT, CDR2 SNEGSKA (reference sequence). The CDR3, as DNA: TGCAGTGCTAGTGTGGACAGCTCTGGGGGCTACACCTTC. Encoded protein: CSASVDSSGGYTF.

CDR3 region: CASRWTSGGLNTGELFF. Here the CDR3 DNA reads TGTGCCAGCAGATGGACTAGCGGGGGGCTAAACACCGGGGAGCTGTTTTTT. The chain joins TRBV27 to TRBJ2-2; TRBD2 aligns across 14 bases. V shed 6 bases and J 2 bases; nucleotides not matched to a gene: 5. The germline V gene has CDR1 MNHEY and CDR2 SMNVEV (reference sequence). The CDR3 has 17 residues.

The J gene is TRBJ1-1, the V gene TRBV30; D gene ambiguous. The CDR3 totals 11 residues. Germline CDR1 GTSNPN, CDR2 SVGIG (reference sequence). The ends were cut back, 5 bases at V and 9 bases at J, with 13 bases in the middle. CDR3 loop: CAWRRAGQAFF. As DNA, the CDR3 is TGTGCCTGGCGGAGGGCAGGCCAAGCTTTCTTT. The full variable domain, rest sourced from reference TRBV30 and TRBJ1-1, is SQTIHQWPATLVQPVGSPLSLECTVEGTSNPNLYWYRQAAGRGLQLLFYSVGIGQISSEVPQNLSASRPQDRQFILSSKKLLLSDSGFYLCAWRRAGQAFFGQGTRLTVV.

This chain uses TRBV6-5 with TRBJ1-1; D is uncertain. The germline CDR1 and CDR2 sequences are MNHEY and SVGAGI. Trimming took 2 bases from V and 0 from J, leaving 13 bases between them. This CDR3 has 16 amino acids. The chain's CDR3 is CASSYALIAMNTEAFF. The CDR3 bases are TGTGCCAGCAGTTACGCGCTTATAGCCATGAACACTGAAGCTTTCTTT.

The rearrangement links TRBV9 to TRBJ2-5, with 10 bases matching TRBD1. Unmatched junction bases numbered 8, after V lost 4 bases and J lost 5 bases. CDR1 and CDR2 from the germline V gene are SGDLS and YYNGEE. The CDR3 length is 15 residues. CDR3 residues: CASSKRQGASETQYF. CDR3 coding DNA: TGTGCCAGCAGCAAACGACAGGGGGCTAGTGAGACCCAGTACTTC.

This chain links TRBV11-3 with TRBJ2-1, with D possibly TRBD2 on 6 matching bases. V was clipped by 6 bases and J by 9 bases, with 9 bases between them. Germline V gives CDR1 SGHNT, CDR2 YENEEA. The length of the CDR3 is 11 residues. The CDR3 sequence: CASSRGGEQFF. CDR3 in DNA: TGTGCCAGCAGTCGGGGAGGTGAGCAGTTCTTC.

The rearrangement links TRBV7-2 to TRBJ2-1; TRBD2 matches at 7 bases. J lost 0 bases, V lost 1 base, and 12 bases had no gene match. The germline V gene has CDR1 SGHTA and CDR2 FQGNSA. The CDR3 contains 19 residues. CDR3 protein: CASSLGMGLRGSSYNEQFF. The CDR3 DNA reads as TGTGCCAGCAGCTTAGGCATGGGGCTGCGGGGGAGCTCCTACAATGAGCAGTTCTTC. Full variable domain (missing parts from reference TRBV7-2 and TRBJ2-1): GAGVSQSPSNKVTEKGKDVELRCDPISGHTALYWYRQSLGQGLEFLIYFQGNSAPDKSGLPSDRFSAERTGGSVSTLTIQRTQQEDSAVYLCASSLGMGLRGSSYNEQFFGPGTRLTVL.

The chain has TRBV19 and TRBJ1-4, with D hard to call. Trimming removed 6 bases from V and 8 bases from J, with 16 bases in between. CDR3 length equals 14 residues. Germline V lookup: CDR1 LNHDA, CDR2 SQIVND (reference sequence). The CDR3 region has the DNA TGTGCCAGTAGATCGGACTCATTAGGGGAAAAACTGTTTTTT. As protein: CASRSDSLGEKLFF.

This chain joins TRBV6-6 and TRBJ1-2; 9 nucleotides match TRBD1. The CDR3 covers 15 residues. J gave up 5 bases and V 2 bases, and 6 bases lay outside the gene matches. CDR1 MNHNY and CDR2 SVGAGI come from the germline V gene (reference sequence). The chain's CDR3 is CASSYTGGGGYGYTF. The CDR3 bases are TGTGCCAGCAGTTACACAGGGGGCGGTGGGTATGGCTACACCTTC.

There are a few counts of this clone. This sequence joins TRBV27 and TRBJ1-2, with D unresolved. Germline V gene data show CDR1 as MNHEY and CDR2 as SMNVEV (reference sequence). Trimming took 6 bases from V and 0 from J, leaving 11 bases between them. The CDR3 is 14 residues long. The CDR3 spells CASSPQLANYGYTF. CDR3 nucleotides: TGTGCCAGCAGCCCCCAATTAGCTAACTATGGCTACACCTTC.

V gene TRBV19 combines with J gene TRBJ1-2; D unclear. V shed 0 bases and J shed 9 bases, with 14 bases lying between them. The CDR3 sequence is 14 residues long. Germline-derived CDR1 and CDR2 are LNHDA and SQIVND (reference sequence). CDR3 DNA: TGTGCCAGTAGTATAGATCCGAGGAGGGTTCGCTACACCTTC. It yields the protein CASSIDPRRVRYTF.

The chain carries TRBV3-1 (or the pseudogene TRBV3-2) and TRBJ1-2, with D perhaps matching TRBD1 (6 bases). V lost 2 bases and J 4 bases, leaving 14 bases between the germline ends. This CDR3 comprises 15 residues. CDR1 is LGHDT, CDR2 YNNKEL, per germline (reference sequence). The DNA for the CDR3 is TGTGCCAGCAGCCAACAGGGGCCCCCCCGCTATGGCTACACCTTC. Translating it yields CASSQQGPPRYGYTF.

V usage is TRBV7-4 and J usage is TRBJ2-1, with 8 bases identical to TRBD1. Losses at the gene ends were 4 bases for V and 7 bases for J; bases not matched to a gene: 12. The CDR3 covers 16 residues. Germline values: CDR1 SGHVT, CDR2 SQSDAQ. DNA for the CDR3: TGTGCCAGCAGCTCCCGCTCCGGGACAGGCGTGAATGAGCAGTTCTTC. Its protein is CASSSRSGTGVNEQFF.

This chain joins TRBV11-2 and TRBJ2-7, with D tentatively TRBD2 (7 bases). Germline loops: CDR1 SGHAT, CDR2 FQNNGV. V was trimmed by 2 bases and J by 0 bases, leaving 20 bases between them. There are 18 residues in the CDR3. CDR3 amino acids: CASSLNFRGAVSSYEQYF. In DNA form, the CDR3 reads TGTGCCAGCAGCTTAAATTTTCGGGGGGCAGTTAGCTCCTACGAGCAGTACTTC.

The chain joins TRBV24-1 to TRBJ2-2; TRBD2 matches at 14 bases. Germline CDR1 is KGHDR and CDR2 is SFDVKD. CDR3 length equals 20 residues. The ends lost 2 bases at V and 0 bases at J; junction bases unmatched: 7. Here the CDR3 reads CATSDSGLAGVVANTGELFF. CDR3 sequence (DNA): TGTGCCACCAGTGATTCGGGACTAGCGGGGGTCGTCGCGAACACCGGGGAGCTGTTTTTT.

The gene calls are TRBV2 and TRBJ1-5; D is possibly TRBD1 (6 bases). CDR1 SNHLY and CDR2 FYNNEI come from the germline V gene. The germline V and J ends were trimmed by 6 bases and 0 bases, with 12 bases remaining between them. This CDR3 has 15 residues. CDR3 loop: CASSIQGYSNQPQHF. For the CDR3, the DNA is TGTGCCAGCAGCATACAGGGTTATAGCAATCAGCCCCAGCATTTT.

This chain links TRBV30 with TRBJ2-2; 7 bases agree with TRBD1. From germline, CDR1 is GTSNPN and CDR2 SVGIG (reference sequence). J gave up 2 bases and V 4 bases, and 4 bases lay outside the gene matches. There are 14 residues in the CDR3. The CDR3 spells CAWKGQLNTGELFF. CDR3 bases: TGTGCCTGGAAGGGACAGTTAAACACCGGGGAGCTGTTTTTT.

The CDR3 DNA is TGTGCCAGCTCCCTTTCAGCGGGGGCGGCCAATGAGCAGTTCTTC. This sequence encodes CASSLSAGAANEQFF. This chain uses TRBV18 with TRBJ2-1, with 8 bases lining up with TRBD2. The germline CDR1 and CDR2 sequences are KGHSH and LQKENI. Unmatched junction bases numbered 10, after V lost 6 bases and J lost 6 bases. The CDR3 length is 15 residues. Using reference TRBV18 and TRBJ2-1 for the parts outside the CDR3, the full variable domain is NAGVMQNPRHLVRRRGQEARLRCSPMKGHSHVYWYRQLPEEGLKFMVYLQKENIIDESGMPKERFSAEFPKEGPSILRIQQVVRGDSAAYFCASSLSAGAANEQFFGPGTRLTVL.

J is TRBJ2-3 and V is TRBV6-6; 9 bases fit TRBD1. V dropped 4 bases and J dropped 6; count of bases not matched to a gene: 8. The germline gives CDR1 MNHNY, CDR2 SVGAGI (reference sequence). There are 15 residues in the CDR3. CDR3: CASSSGTGSVDTQYF. The DNA for the CDR3 is TGTGCCAGCAGTTCCGGGACAGGGTCGGTGGATACGCAGTATTTT.

This chain uses TRBV5-4 with TRBJ2-2; 14 bases map to TRBD2. The CDR3 totals 17 residues. Germline V gene data show CDR1 as SGHNT and CDR2 as YYREEE (reference sequence). V trimming: 1 base; J trimming: 7 bases; junction bases outside the gene matches: 6. This CDR3 reads CASSLPGLAGEGGELFF. CDR3 nucleotide sequence: TGTGCCAGCAGCTTGCCGGGACTAGCGGGGGAGGGCGGGGAGCTGTTTTTT.

The gene calls are TRBV5-5 and TRBJ1-2; D gene ambiguous. The CDR3 extends over 12 amino acids. Looked up from germline, CDR1 is SGHKS and CDR2 is YYEKEE (reference sequence). V was clipped by 2 bases and J by 1 base, with 3 bases between them. CDR3 residues: CASSFNNYGYTF. CDR3 nucleotide sequence: TGTGCCAGCAGCTTTAATAACTATGGCTACACCTTC.

This clone has only a few counts. The V call is TRBV19, the J call TRBJ2-3; TRBD2 matches 12 bases. Germline V gives CDR1 LNHDA, CDR2 SQIVND (reference sequence). With 5 bases clipped from V and 0 bases from J, the junction kept 9 bases outside the gene matches. This CDR3 region has 18 residues. The CDR3 DNA reads as TGTGCCAGTAGTCCCACTAGCGGGGGGCCCTCTAGCACAGATACGCAGTATTTT. It yields the protein CASSPTSGGPSSTDTQYF.

In its sample, this clone was seen a few times. V and J are TRBV6-4 and TRBJ1-1; D is undetermined. Germline V gene sequence: CDR1 MRHNA, CDR2 SNTAGT. This CDR3 has 13 residues. V was cut by 3 bases and J by 1 base, with 6 bases left in between. The CDR3, as DNA: TGTGCCAGCAGTGAGTCAGAGAACACTGAAGCTTTCTTT. It encodes CASSESENTEAFF.

This sequence joins TRBV2 and TRBJ1-1; a weak D match, TRBD1 (6 bases). In germline, CDR1 is SNHLY, CDR2 FYNNEI. The ends were cut back, 4 bases at V and 3 bases at J, with 21 bases in the middle. The CDR3 extends over 17 amino acids. In DNA, the CDR3 is TGTGCCAGCAGTGGATTAGGACAGACAAGACTTTACACTGAAGCTTTCTTT. Amino acid sequence: CASSGLGQTRLYTEAFF.

To note about this clone: The sample has other DNA sequences that encode this CDR3 too. The chain employs TRBV5-4 and TRBJ2-7, with 8 positions matching TRBD1. Looked up from germline, CDR1 is SGHNT and CDR2 is YYREEE (reference sequence). The CDR3 length is 15 residues. The trim removed 0 bases at V and 1 base at J, leaving 3 bases unmatched. The CDR3 sequence is CASSLAGQGSYEQYF. The CDR3 DNA sequence: TGTGCCAGCAGCTTGGCCGGACAGGGTTCCTACGAGCAGTACTTC.

The J gene is TRBJ2-2, the V gene TRBV29-1, with 7 positions matching TRBD1. Germline CDR1 is SQVTM and CDR2 is ANQGSEA. Germline trimming cut 3 bases from V and 0 bases from J; bases unmatched to any gene: 4. CDR3 length: 15 residues. This CDR3 reads CSVDKTGTNTGELFF. As DNA, the CDR3 is TGCAGCGTTGATAAGACAGGGACGAACACCGGGGAGCTGTTTTTT.